A selection of T cell receptor beta chains follows, all from one sample in a study of T-cell reconstitution after alpha-beta-depleted transplantation in children. TCRdb reprocessed the PCR reads via MiXCR and lists one record per CDR3 protein. This table has 210,000 or so distinct CDR3 sequences, approximately 10% appearing once. Sequencing was performed on PBMCs, taken before TCRalphabeta/CD19-depleted stem cell transplant. These TCRs come from a child younger than two with acute myeloid leukemia, due to receive a stem cell transplant. Each CDR3 is given without its conserved first and last residue. The listing skips clone size in some rows; elsewhere it reads once, few, many or a size class.

size: many; V: TRBV5-1; CDR3: ASSFGLGRSTDTQY
size: many; V: TRBV20-1; CDR3: SADRDNTYEQY
size: many; V: TRBV10-3; CDR3: AISAELALNTGELF
size: NA; V: TRBV3-1; CDR3: ASSLGPGHDGETQY
size: many; V: TRBV10-3; CDR3: AISGYSANTGELF
size: many; V: TRBV20-1; CDR3: SARDRASGRRTDTQY
size: many; V: TRBV24-1; CDR3: ATSDPAPGRTMPNEQF
size: many; V: TRBV9; CDR3: ASSVVSGTYNEQF
size: NA; V: TRBV4-1; CDR3: ASSVRDFSYNEQF
size: many; V: TRBV20-1; CDR3: SASRAPYEQY
size: medium-sized; V: TRBV12-3/TRBV12-4; CDR3: ASSLTSGSGTGELF
size: many; V: TRBV20-1; CDR3: SASREGGSDTQY
size: many; V: TRBV7-2; CDR3: ASRSVEFYGYT
size: few; V: TRBV5-6; CDR3: ASSYLGISAF
size: many; V: TRBV7-9; CDR3: ASSPGTSGDNEQF
size: many; V: TRBV2; CDR3: ASSGGSTQY
size: few; V: TRBV12-3/TRBV12-4; CDR3: ASSQGAREQY
size: many; V: TRBV6-5; CDR3: ASSYSTREVSYEQY
size: many; V: TRBV29-1; CDR3: SVVTVAKNIQY
size: many; V: TRBV21-1; CDR3: ASSKEGTSGPGTDTQY
size: NA; V: TRBV7-8; CDR3: ASSWDGRAGSYEQY
size: many; V: TRBV7-9; CDR3: ASSVLPGSGNTIY
size: many; V: TRBV5-1; CDR3: ASSQTGETSTDTQY
size: many; V: TRBV7-9; CDR3: ASSPPSGIGTDTQY
size: many; V: TRBV6-1; CDR3: ASRDRGGRAVNTEAF
size: NA; V: TRBV5-1; CDR3: ASSLETSPGEQY
size: NA; V: TRBV25-1; CDR3: ARDRRSGQPQH
size: NA; V: TRBV4-2; CDR3: AMGPGLLCEQY
size: many; V: TRBV18; CDR3: ASSPTTRDLETQY
size: many; V: TRBV7-8; CDR3: ASSLQGSNTGELF
size: many; V: TRBV10-3; CDR3: AMRGSSYNEQF
size: NA; V: TRBV20-1; CDR3: SAPRGNTIY
size: many; V: TRBV3-1; CDR3: ASSQDPYTGGRAF
size: many; V: TRBV5-1; CDR3: ASRKLPGRGNQPQH
size: many; V: TRBV7-9; CDR3: ASSLSNGELF
size: many; V: TRBV20-1; CDR3: SATIYGTSTDTQY
size: many; V: TRBV28; CDR3: ASSSPPGQGAGDTQY
size: many; V: TRBV24-1; CDR3: ATSDWPGQGQFNEQF
size: many; V: TRBV12-3/TRBV12-4; CDR3: ASSFRWNTEAF
size: many; V: TRBV5-1; CDR3: ASSPTPSPETQY
size: many; V: TRBV29-1; CDR3: SVAVGRDYGYT
size: many; V: TRBV24-1; CDR3: ATSEKGLNTGELF
size: NA; V: TRBV20-1; CDR3: SARDEAYEQY
size: many; V: TRBV25-1; CDR3: ASSEGTGGFPYEQY
size: few; V: TRBV20-1; CDR3: SARPGLSSYEQY
size: many; V: TRBV24-1; CDR3: ATSDPTSTDTQY
size: many; V: TRBV15; CDR3: ATSRGSPGLALDEQF
size: many; V: TRBV7-8; CDR3: ASSLAVAGGSYEQY
size: many; V: TRBV6-5; CDR3: ASSYRPPGSYNEQF
size: many; V: TRBV6-2/TRBV6-3; CDR3: ASSPQAGGPPNRNIQY
size: many; V: TRBV6-5; CDR3: ASSYEREIYNEQF
size: many; V: TRBV7-9; CDR3: ASSPGRLSGANVLT
size: many; V: TRBV5-1; CDR3: ASSLAYPSTDTQY
size: many; V: TRBV7-2; CDR3: ASSWNPGLSDTQY
size: many; V: TRBV7-2; CDR3: ASSLMGGWEKLF
size: many; V: TRBV5-5; CDR3: ASSLGYVNTEAF
size: NA; V: TRBV12-3/TRBV12-4; CDR3: ASRLSGTDTGELF